These 4 T cell receptor beta chains came from one sample sequenced in a study of blood T cell repertoires in COVID-19. Libraries were prepared by immunoSEQ multiplex PCR; TCRdb keeps only in-frame clonotypes and omits some of them. This table has tens of thousands of clones, approximately 92% appearing once. Sequenced: peripheral blood. The receptor set was obtained from a man aged 80 or over with acute or convalescent COVID-19.

The chain has TRBV2 and TRBJ2-7; 7 bases line up with TRBD2. The CDR3 totals 13 residues. Germline V gene data show CDR1 as SNHLY and CDR2 as FYNNEI. V trimming: 7 bases; J trimming: 6 bases; junction bases outside the gene matches: 9. The CDR3 spells CASNPRASGEQYF. The CDR3 coding sequence is TGTGCCAGCAACCCCAGGGCTAGCGGCGAGCAGTACTTC.

The V call is TRBV7-9, the J call TRBJ2-7, with D possibly TRBD2 on 5 matching bases. Looked up from germline, CDR1 is SEHNR and CDR2 is FQNEAQ (reference sequence). This CDR3 has 15 amino acids. The V end lost 3 bases, the J end lost 4 bases, and 16 bases lay between the germline ends. This CDR3 is CASSLARTYPYEQYF. CDR3 nucleotide sequence: TGTGCCAGCAGCTTGGCCAGGACTTACCCATACGAGCAGTACTTC.

The V gene is TRBV7-9, the J gene TRBJ2-2; D is possibly TRBD2 (7 bases). The CDR3 loop spans 14 amino acids. Trimming removed 5 bases at V and 2 bases at J, with 9 bases between. Germline CDR1 and CDR2: SEHNR and FQNEAQ (reference sequence). The CDR3, as DNA: TGTGCCAGCAGCGGGGGGGCCAACACCGGGGAGCTGTTTTTT. This translates into CASSGGANTGELFF.

The chain has TRBV6-5 and TRBJ2-2; weak D call: TRBD1 (7 bases). From germline, CDR1 is MNHEY and CDR2 SVGAGI. The length of the CDR3 is 15 residues. The V end lost 4 bases, the J end lost 5 bases, and 14 bases lay between the germline ends. Here the CDR3 reads CASSFRPGGTGELFF. The CDR3 DNA follows: TGTGCCAGCAGTTTTAGGCCAGGGGGGACCGGGGAGCTGTTTTTT.